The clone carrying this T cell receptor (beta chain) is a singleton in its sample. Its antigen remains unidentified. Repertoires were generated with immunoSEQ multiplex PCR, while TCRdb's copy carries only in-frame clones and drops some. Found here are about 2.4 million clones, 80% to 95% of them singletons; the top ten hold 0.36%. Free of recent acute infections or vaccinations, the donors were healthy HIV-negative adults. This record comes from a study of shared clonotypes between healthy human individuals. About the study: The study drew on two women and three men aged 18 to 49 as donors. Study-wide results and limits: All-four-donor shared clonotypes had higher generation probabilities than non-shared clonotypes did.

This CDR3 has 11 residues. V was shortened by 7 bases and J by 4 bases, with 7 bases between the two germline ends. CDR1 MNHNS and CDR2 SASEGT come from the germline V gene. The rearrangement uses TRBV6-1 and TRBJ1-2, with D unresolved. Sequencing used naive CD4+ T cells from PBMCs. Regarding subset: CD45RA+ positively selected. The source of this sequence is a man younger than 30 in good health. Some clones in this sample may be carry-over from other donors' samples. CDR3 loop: CASTQTYGYTF. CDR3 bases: TGTGCCAGCACACAGACCTATGGCTACACCTTC.